These 17 T cell receptor beta chains originate from one sample sequenced in a study of OX40 agonist ivuxolimab in advanced cancers. Here immunoSEQ multiplex PCR was the method, and the copy in TCRdb shows in-frame clones only, minus some. Of over 25,000 clones in the sample, around 84% were seen once. This specimen was CD4+ or CD8+ T cells sorted from blood, taken in a trial of the OX40 agonist ivuxolimab. These receptors came from an adult with an advanced solid tumor such as melanoma, head and neck, liver or kidney cancer.

The count of this clone is one. This rearrangement joins TRBV5-1 to TRBJ2-5, with 9 positions matching TRBD1. CDR1 SGHRS and CDR2 YFSETQ come from the germline V gene. J was trimmed by 2 bases and V by 7 bases; bases with no gene match: 9. The CDR3 extends over 15 amino acids. As DNA, the CDR3 is TGCGCCAGCGGGCCGACAGGGGGTACTCAAGAGACCCAGTACTTC. Translated, it gives CASGPTGGTQETQYF.

The chain uses TRBV28 and TRBJ1-1; no clear D. Deletions cut 3 bases from V and 1 base from J, with 9 bases between. Per germline, CDR1 MDHEN and CDR2 SYDVKM. This CDR3 spans 14 amino acids. CDR3 nucleotides: TGTGCCAGCAGTTTTGTACGAGAGAACACTGAAGCTTTCTTT. It yields the protein CASSFVRENTEAFF.

This clone was observed a few times. Other DNA sequences in the same sample also yield this CDR3. The chain carries TRBV9 and TRBJ2-3, with 7 bases identical to TRBD2. V dropped 0 bases and J dropped 6; count of bases not matched to a gene: 16. The V gene's germline CDR1 is SGDLS and CDR2 YYNGEE. The CDR3 sequence is 18 residues long. The CDR3 spells CASSVEGGGGRALDTQYF. The CDR3, as DNA: TGTGCCAGCAGCGTAGAAGGAGGTGGGGGGAGGGCCTTGGATACGCAGTATTTT.

Here the CDR3 reads CASRRDRASGNEQFF. In DNA, the CDR3 is TGTGCCAGCAGACGGGACAGGGCTTCTGGCAATGAGCAGTTCTTC. V and J are TRBV27 and TRBJ2-1; 9 positions match TRBD1. Germline CDR1 MNHEY, CDR2 SMNVEV (reference sequence). The CDR3 totals 15 residues. Trimming removed 6 bases from V and 6 bases from J; junction bases left unmatched: 9.

The V call is TRBV4-1, the J call TRBJ2-5; D is perhaps TRBD1 (6 bases). CDR1 and CDR2 from the germline V gene are MGHRA and YSYEKL. The CDR3 is 15 amino acids. Trimming took 1 base from V and 7 from J, leaving 16 bases between them. CDR3 sequence (DNA): TGCGCCAGCAGCCAAGTCGTGGGGGCCTTATTGACCCAGTACTTC. Protein sequence: CASSQVVGALLTQYF.

This clone came up once. V is TRBV6-5 and J is TRBJ2-3, with D tentatively TRBD1 or TRBD2 (5 bases each). The CDR3 length is 16 residues. Trimming took off 4 bases at V and 2 bases at J, with 16 bases between the two ends. Looked up from germline, CDR1 is MNHEY and CDR2 is SVGAGI. For the CDR3, the DNA is TGTGCCAGCAGTTCCCCCCCGGGACCCAACACAGATACGCAGTATTTT. It is translated as CASSSPPGPNTDTQYF.

The chain is built from TRBV7-6 and TRBJ2-5; D possibly uses TRBD1 or TRBD2 (5 bases each). Germline assignment: CDR1 SGHVS and CDR2 FNYEAQ. The CDR3 loop spans 16 amino acids. V was trimmed by 3 bases and J by 0 bases, leaving 14 bases between them. CDR3 coding DNA: TGTGCCAGCAGCTTCCGAGGGGCGAACCACCAAGAGACCCAGTACTTC. Protein sequence: CASSFRGANHQETQYF.

The chain carries TRBV15 and TRBJ1-3, with D maybe TRBD1 (6 bases). Trimming shortened V by 5 bases and J by 7 bases, and 15 bases separated the two germline ends. Germline V gives CDR1 LNHNV, CDR2 YYDKDF (reference sequence). CDR3 size: 14 residues. CDR3 nucleotide sequence: TGTGCCACCAGCTACCAGGGGAAAGGGAACACCATATATTTT. This encodes CATSYQGKGNTIYF.

J is TRBJ2-1 and V is TRBV27, with 9 nucleotides matching TRBD2. The junction had 7 bases not matched to a gene; V was cut back by 7 bases and J by 6 bases. Germline lookup yields CDR1 MNHEY and CDR2 SMNVEV (reference sequence). There are 14 residues in the CDR3. CDR3 nucleotides: TGTGCCAGCACCCCCGGGACTAGCATCAATGAGCAGTTCTTC. It translates to CASTPGTSINEQFF.

The V and J genes are TRBV23-1 and TRBJ2-3; maybe TRBD1 (6 bases). TRBV23-1 is marked as an open reading frame, function uncertain. The CDR3 has 18 residues. V gave up 2 bases and J gave up 1 base, with 19 bases separating them. The DNA for the CDR3 is TGCGCCAGCAGTCAAAGGCCCGGGACACCCTTAGGCACAGATACGCAGTATTTT. Protein sequence: CASSQRPGTPLGTDTQYF.

V and J are TRBV4-1 and TRBJ1-5; TRBD1 is a possible D gene (5 bases). Germline loops: CDR1 MGHRA, CDR2 YSYEKL. The CDR3 has 15 amino acids. The V end was cut by 8 bases, the J end by 5 bases, with 19 bases between. The DNA of the CDR3 is TGCGCCAGCGGCCCGAAGTCAGGGCGAGATCAGCCCCAGCATTTT. This translates into CASGPKSGRDQPQHF.

The chain links TRBV5-4 to TRBJ1-1; 11 bases agree with TRBD1. CDR1 SGHNT and CDR2 YYREEE come from the germline V gene (reference sequence). Trimming took 4 bases from V and 5 from J; bases not matched to a gene: 7. The CDR3 length is 15 residues. CDR3 nucleotide sequence: TGTGCCAGCAGCACATCCGGGACAGGGGGGACTGAAGCTTTCTTT. Protein product: CASSTSGTGGTEAFF.

V usage is TRBV28 and J usage is TRBJ1-5, with 9 bases aligning to TRBD1. This CDR3 has 14 amino acids. V gave up 4 bases and J gave up 6 bases; unmatched junction bases: 4. Germline values: CDR1 MDHEN, CDR2 SYDVKM. This CDR3 is CASSSGTGSQPQHF. CDR3 nucleotides: TGTGCCAGCAGTTCGGGGACAGGGAGTCAGCCCCAGCATTTT.

The chain is built from TRBV7-8 and TRBJ1-5; unclear D gene. V dropped 8 bases and J dropped 3 bases, with 11 bases sitting between them. Germline V gene lookup returns CDR1 SGHVS and CDR2 FQNEAQ. CDR3 size: 13 residues. The CDR3 DNA sequence: TGTGCCAGCGGGGAGGGAGTCAATCAGCCCCAGCATTTT. It specifies CASGEGVNQPQHF.

This chain joins TRBV28 and TRBJ1-2; D is unresolved. The germline V gene encodes CDR1 MDHEN and CDR2 SYDVKM. The CDR3 length is 15 residues. Trimming stripped 5 bases from V and 2 bases from J, with 15 bases between. The CDR3 DNA reads TGTGCCAGCAGTCCCCCTCTGGAAGTAAACTATGGCTACACCTTC. It encodes CASSPPLEVNYGYTF.

The V call is TRBV13, the J call TRBJ2-5; tentative D call: TRBD2 (5 bases). The CDR3 loop spans 13 amino acids. The V end was cut by 6 bases, the J end by 5 bases, with 13 bases between. Per germline, CDR1 PRHDT and CDR2 FYEKMQ (reference sequence). CDR3 in amino acids: CASSPVGKETQYF. For the CDR3, the DNA is TGTGCCAGCAGTCCGGTCGGGAAGGAGACCCAGTACTTC.

This chain uses TRBV25-1 with TRBJ2-7; D gene unclear. Looked up from germline, CDR1 is MGHDK and CDR2 is SYGVNS. V shed 4 bases and J shed 3 bases, with 4 bases lying between them. The CDR3 is made up of 11 amino acids. The CDR3 sequence: CASSVSYEQYF. The CDR3 nucleotides read TGTGCCAGCAGTGTTAGCTACGAGCAGTACTTC.